Below, 6 T cell receptor beta chains from the same sample are listed, as sequenced in a study of cytomegalovirus exposure and HLA in healthy donors. PCR involved 60 Vbeta and 13 Jbeta primers. Clones were sequenced by immunoSEQ multiplex PCR, and TCRdb holds only the in-frame ones, with some missing. Of about 270,000 clones listed, around two thirds are singletons. The specimen was PBMCs. The receptor source for this set is a female donor in good health and CMV-seronegative.

The sample holds a few counts of this clone. This sequence joins TRBV6-4 and TRBJ2-3, with 11 bases identical to TRBD2. CDR1 is MRHNA, CDR2 SNTAGT, per germline. Trimming at V came to 6 bases and at J to 4 bases, leaving 6 bases not matched to a gene. This CDR3 contains 15 residues. CDR3 residues: CASSPDSGRADTQYF. The CDR3 nucleotides read TGTGCCAGCAGCCCTGATAGCGGGAGGGCAGATACGCAGTATTTT.

The chain joins TRBV18 to TRBJ1-2, with D perhaps TRBD1 (6 bases). The CDR3 is 15 residues long. Per the germline V gene, CDR1 is KGHSH and CDR2 is LQKENI. Trimming cost V 3 bases and J 4 bases, with 15 bases left between them. The CDR3 coding sequence is TGTGCCAGCTCACCCACGACAGGAGCCCCCTATGGCTACACCTTC. This codes for CASSPTTGAPYGYTF.

This sequence joins TRBV11-2 and TRBJ1-1; D uncertain. Germline CDR1 and CDR2: SGHAT and FQNNGV. Trimming took off 5 bases at V and 10 bases at J, with 14 bases between the two ends. The CDR3 extends over 12 amino acids. The CDR3 DNA follows: TGTGCCAGCAGCCTCGTGGTCGAGAGAGCTTTCTTT. Its protein product is CASSLVVERAFF.

This chain connects TRBV2 to TRBJ2-7; D is unclear. Germline V gene sequence: CDR1 SNHLY, CDR2 FYNNEI. V was cut by 8 bases and J by 2 bases, with 13 bases left in between. The CDR3 loop spans 13 amino acids. CDR3 residues: CASRSSGPYEQYF. CDR3 bases: TGTGCCAGCCGCTCCTCCGGTCCCTACGAGCAGTACTTC.

The chain has TRBV30 and TRBJ2-3; 13 positions agree with TRBD2. The CDR3 spans 15 residues. V shed 2 bases, J shed 4 bases, and the junction held 3 bases outside the gene matches. CDR1 and CDR2 from the germline V gene are GTSNPN and SVGIG (reference sequence). Written as DNA, the CDR3 is TGTGCCTGGAGTCGGACTAGCGGGAGCTCAGATACGCAGTATTTT. It translates to CAWSRTSGSSDTQYF.

The chain is built from TRBV7-3 and TRBJ2-5; 7 bases align to TRBD2. The germline CDR1 and CDR2 sequences are SGHTA and FQGTGA. The V and J ends lost 4 bases and 5 bases, in that order; junction bases with no gene match: 10. The CDR3 totals 15 residues. CDR3 amino acids: CASSSEGGPSETQYF. Here the CDR3 DNA reads TGTGCCAGCAGCTCCGAGGGAGGGCCGTCTGAGACCCAGTACTTC.